These T cell receptor beta chains were read from a single sample in a study of blood T cell repertoires in COVID-19. Repertoires were generated with immunoSEQ multiplex PCR, while TCRdb's copy carries only in-frame clones and drops some. The sample has about 120,000 clones; under 80% are singletons. Sequencing used peripheral blood. The receptors were gathered from a man aged 70-80 years with acute or convalescent COVID-19. CDR3s include the opening cysteine and the closing phenylalanine or tryptophan. D genes are given only for firm matches. Size is stated for part of the rows, as once, few or many counts, or as a class when the clone is expanded.

length,V,size,J,D,DNA,CDR3
15,TRBV27,NA,TRBJ2-5,NA,TGTGCCAGCAGTTTACAACAGGGACGCCAAGAGACCCAGTACTTC,CASSLQQGRQETQYF
16,TRBV30,NA,TRBJ2-7,TRBD2,TGTGCCTGGAACCGGGGTTCTAGCGGGGCCTCCTACGAGCAGTACTTC,CAWNRGSSGASYEQYF
14,TRBV19,once,TRBJ1-5,TRBD1,TGTGCCAGTAGTGGACAGGGTGGGCATCAGCCCCAGCATTTT,CASSGQGGHQPQHF
14,TRBV6-6,once,TRBJ1-2,TRBD1,TGTGCCAGCAGTTCCCCCGGGACAGGAAATGGCTACACCTTC,CASSSPGTGNGYTF
13,TRBV6-5,NA,TRBJ2-7,TRBD2,TGTGCCAGCAGGCCCTCCGCTAGCGGAGCCTCGTACTTC,CASRPSASGASYF
16,TRBV11-3,NA,TRBJ1-6,NA,TGTGCCAGCAGCTTAGTACTGGCAGGGCATAATTCACCCCTCCACTTT,CASSLVLAGHNSPLHF
11,TRBV3-1/TRBV3-2,NA,TRBJ1-1,NA,TGTGCCAGCAGCCCTGCGACTGAAGCTTTCTTT,CASSPATEAFF
14,TRBV5-1,NA,TRBJ1-1,NA,TGCGCCAGCAGCACCGTGGAGGGTTACACTGAAGCTTTCTTT,CASSTVEGYTEAFF
15,TRBV15,NA,TRBJ2-1,TRBD2,TGTGCCACCGAAAAGTCGGGGACTAGCGATTTGGGCGCTTTCTTC,CATEKSGTSDLGAFF
13,TRBV12-3/TRBV12-4,NA,TRBJ2-3,NA,TGTGCCAGCAGTTTACCTACCACAGATACGCAGTATTTT,CASSLPTTDTQYF
15,TRBV3-1/TRBV3-2,once,TRBJ2-7,NA,TGTGCCAGCAGTCGGGGGGCAGGGGAATCCTACGAGCAGTACTTC,CASSRGAGESYEQYF
13,TRBV29-1,few,TRBJ1-1,NA,TGCAGCGTTGCGGACAGAAGGAACACTGAAGCTTTCTTT,CSVADRRNTEAFF
13,TRBV5-4,NA,TRBJ1-2,NA,TGTGCCAGCAGCTTGGATAGGGGGTTTGGCTACACCTTC,CASSLDRGFGYTF
16,TRBV19,NA,TRBJ2-7,TRBD1,TGTGCCAGTAGTTTTAACAGGGGCGCCCTCTCCTACGAGCAGTACTTC,CASSFNRGALSYEQYF
14,TRBV24-1,once,TRBJ1-5,NA,TGTGCCACCAGTGGCGGAGGGAGCAATCAGCCCCAGCATTTT,CATSGGGSNQPQHF
16,TRBV5-4,NA,TRBJ2-7,NA,TGTGCCAGCAGCTTAGGGACAACCCTAAGCTCCTACGAGCAGTACTTC,CASSLGTTLSSYEQYF
14,TRBV3-1/TRBV3-2,NA,TRBJ1-1,NA,TGTGCCAGCGCTCGTTCAGAAAAGAACACTGAAGCTTTCTTT,CASARSEKNTEAFF
15,TRBV12-5,NA,TRBJ1-2,NA,TGTGCTAGTGGAAGCCCCAGGGGCGGTATTGGTGGCTACACCTTC,CASGSPRGGIGGYTF